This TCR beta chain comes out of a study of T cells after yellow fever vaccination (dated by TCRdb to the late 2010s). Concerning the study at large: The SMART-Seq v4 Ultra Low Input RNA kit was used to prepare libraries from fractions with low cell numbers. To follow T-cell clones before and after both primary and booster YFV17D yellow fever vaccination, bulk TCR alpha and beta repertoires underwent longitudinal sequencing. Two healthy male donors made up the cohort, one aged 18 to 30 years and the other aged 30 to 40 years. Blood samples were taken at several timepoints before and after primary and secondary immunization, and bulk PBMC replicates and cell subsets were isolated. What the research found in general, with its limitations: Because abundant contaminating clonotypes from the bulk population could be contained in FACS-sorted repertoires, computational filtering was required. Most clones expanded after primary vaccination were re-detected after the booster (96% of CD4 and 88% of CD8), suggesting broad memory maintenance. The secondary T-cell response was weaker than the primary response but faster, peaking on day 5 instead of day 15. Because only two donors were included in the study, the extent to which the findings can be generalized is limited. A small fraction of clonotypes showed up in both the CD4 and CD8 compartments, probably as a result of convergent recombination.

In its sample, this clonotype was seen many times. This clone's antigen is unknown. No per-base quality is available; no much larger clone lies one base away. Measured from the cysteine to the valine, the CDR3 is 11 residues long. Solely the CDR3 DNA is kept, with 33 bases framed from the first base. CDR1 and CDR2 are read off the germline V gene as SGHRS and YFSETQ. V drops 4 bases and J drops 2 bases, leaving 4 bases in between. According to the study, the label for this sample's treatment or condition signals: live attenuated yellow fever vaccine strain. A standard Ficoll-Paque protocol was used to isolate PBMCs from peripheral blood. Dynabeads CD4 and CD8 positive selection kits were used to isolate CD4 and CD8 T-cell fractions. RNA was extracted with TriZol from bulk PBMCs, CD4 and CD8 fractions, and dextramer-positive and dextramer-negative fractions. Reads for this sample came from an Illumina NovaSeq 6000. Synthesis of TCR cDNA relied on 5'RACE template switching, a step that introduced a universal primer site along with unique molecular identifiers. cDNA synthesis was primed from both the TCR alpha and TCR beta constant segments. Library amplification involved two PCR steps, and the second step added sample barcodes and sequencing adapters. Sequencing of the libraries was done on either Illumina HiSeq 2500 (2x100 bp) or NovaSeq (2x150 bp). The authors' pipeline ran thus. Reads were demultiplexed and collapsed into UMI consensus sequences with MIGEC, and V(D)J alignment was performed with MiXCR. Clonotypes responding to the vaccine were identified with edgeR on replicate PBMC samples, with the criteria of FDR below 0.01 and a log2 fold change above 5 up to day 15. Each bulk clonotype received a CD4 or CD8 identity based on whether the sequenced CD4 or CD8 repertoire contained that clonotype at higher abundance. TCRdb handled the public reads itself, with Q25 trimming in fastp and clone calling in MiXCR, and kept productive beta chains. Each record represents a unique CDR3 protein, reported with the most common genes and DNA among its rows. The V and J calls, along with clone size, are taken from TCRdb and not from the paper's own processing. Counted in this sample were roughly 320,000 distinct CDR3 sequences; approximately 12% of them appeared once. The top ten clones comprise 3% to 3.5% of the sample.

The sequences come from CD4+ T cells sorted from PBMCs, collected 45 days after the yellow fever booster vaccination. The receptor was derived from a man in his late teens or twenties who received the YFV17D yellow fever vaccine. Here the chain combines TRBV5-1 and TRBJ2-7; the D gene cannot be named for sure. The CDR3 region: CASSPPYEQYV. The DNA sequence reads TGCGCCAGCAGCCCACCCTACGAGCAGTACGTC.